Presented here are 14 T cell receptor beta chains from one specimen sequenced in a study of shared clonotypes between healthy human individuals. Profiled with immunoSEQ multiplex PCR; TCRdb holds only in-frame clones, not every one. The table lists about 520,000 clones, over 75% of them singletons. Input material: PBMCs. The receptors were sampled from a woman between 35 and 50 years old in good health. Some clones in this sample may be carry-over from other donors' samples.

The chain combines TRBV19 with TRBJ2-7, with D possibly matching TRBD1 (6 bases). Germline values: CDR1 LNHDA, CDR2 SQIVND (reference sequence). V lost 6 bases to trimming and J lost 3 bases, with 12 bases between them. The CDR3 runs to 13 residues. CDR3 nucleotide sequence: TGTGCCAGTAGACCAGGGGCACACTACGAGCAGTACTTC. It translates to CASRPGAHYEQYF. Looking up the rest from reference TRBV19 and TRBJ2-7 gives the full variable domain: DGGITQSPKYLFRKEGQNVTLSCEQNLNHDAMYWYRQDPGQGLRLIYYSQIVNDFQKGDIAEGYSVSREKKESFPLTVTSAQKNPTAFYLCASRPGAHYEQYFGPGTRLTVT.

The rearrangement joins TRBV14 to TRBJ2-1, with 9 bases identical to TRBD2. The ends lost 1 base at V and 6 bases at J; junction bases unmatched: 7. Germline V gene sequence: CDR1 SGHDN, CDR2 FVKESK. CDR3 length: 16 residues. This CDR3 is CASSQVAGVEGNEQFF. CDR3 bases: TGTGCCAGCAGCCAAGTAGCGGGAGTTGAGGGCAATGAGCAGTTCTTC.

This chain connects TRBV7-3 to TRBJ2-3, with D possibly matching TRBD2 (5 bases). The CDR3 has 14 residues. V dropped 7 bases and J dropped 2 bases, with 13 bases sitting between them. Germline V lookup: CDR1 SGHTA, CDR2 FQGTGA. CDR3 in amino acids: CASKATDYTDTQYF. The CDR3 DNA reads TGTGCCAGCAAGGCGACTGACTACACAGATACGCAGTATTTT.

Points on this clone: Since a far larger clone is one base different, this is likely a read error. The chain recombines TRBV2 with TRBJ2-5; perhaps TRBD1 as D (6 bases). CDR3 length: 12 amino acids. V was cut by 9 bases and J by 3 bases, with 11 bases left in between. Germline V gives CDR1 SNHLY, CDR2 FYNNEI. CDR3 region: CASGQTEETQYF. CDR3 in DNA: TGTGCCAGTGGACAGACAGAAGAGACCCAGTACTTC.

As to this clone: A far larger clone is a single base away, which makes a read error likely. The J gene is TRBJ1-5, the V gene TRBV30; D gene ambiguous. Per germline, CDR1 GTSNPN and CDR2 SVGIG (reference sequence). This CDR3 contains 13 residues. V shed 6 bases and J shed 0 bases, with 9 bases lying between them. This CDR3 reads CACSSDSNQPQHF. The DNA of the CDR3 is TGTGCCTGTAGTTCGGATAGCAATCAGCCCCAGCATTTT.

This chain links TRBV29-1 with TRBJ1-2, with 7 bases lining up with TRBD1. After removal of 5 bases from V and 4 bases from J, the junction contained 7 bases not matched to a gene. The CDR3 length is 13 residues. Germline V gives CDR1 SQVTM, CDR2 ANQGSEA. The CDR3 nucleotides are TGCAGCGTTCGCTCAACAGGGGCCTATGGCTACACCTTC. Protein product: CSVRSTGAYGYTF.

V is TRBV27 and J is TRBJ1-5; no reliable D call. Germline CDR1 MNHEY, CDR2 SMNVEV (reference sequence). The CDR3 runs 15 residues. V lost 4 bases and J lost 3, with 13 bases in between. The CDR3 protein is CASSSSDAYNQPQHF. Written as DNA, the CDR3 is TGTGCCAGCAGTTCGTCAGACGCCTACAATCAGCCCCAGCATTTT.

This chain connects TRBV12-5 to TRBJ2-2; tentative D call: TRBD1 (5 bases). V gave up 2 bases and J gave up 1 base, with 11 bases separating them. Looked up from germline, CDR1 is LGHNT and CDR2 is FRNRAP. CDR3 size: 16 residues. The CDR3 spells CASGLPKQGNTGELFF. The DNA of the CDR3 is TGTGCTAGTGGTTTGCCGAAGCAGGGGAACACCGGGGAGCTGTTTTTT.

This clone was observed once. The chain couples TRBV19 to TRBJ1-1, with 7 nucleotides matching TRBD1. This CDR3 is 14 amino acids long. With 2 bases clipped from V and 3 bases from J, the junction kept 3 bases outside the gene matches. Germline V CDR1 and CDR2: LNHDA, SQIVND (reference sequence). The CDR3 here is CASSIRQGDTEAFF. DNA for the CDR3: TGTGCCAGTAGTATAAGACAGGGTGACACTGAAGCTTTCTTT.

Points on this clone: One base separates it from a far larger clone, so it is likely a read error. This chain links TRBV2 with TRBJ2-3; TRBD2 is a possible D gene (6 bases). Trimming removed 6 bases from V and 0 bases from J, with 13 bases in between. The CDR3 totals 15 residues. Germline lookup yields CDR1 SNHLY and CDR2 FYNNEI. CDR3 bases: TGTGCCAGCAGCCTCGGGAGCGGGAGCACAGATACGCAGTATTTT. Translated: CASSLGSGSTDTQYF.

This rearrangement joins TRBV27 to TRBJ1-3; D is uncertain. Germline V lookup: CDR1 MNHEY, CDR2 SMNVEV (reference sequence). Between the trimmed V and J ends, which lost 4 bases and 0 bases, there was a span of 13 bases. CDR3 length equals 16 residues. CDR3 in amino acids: CASSSDPDTSGNTIYF. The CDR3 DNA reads TGTGCCAGCAGTTCCGACCCCGACACCTCTGGAAACACCATATATTTT.

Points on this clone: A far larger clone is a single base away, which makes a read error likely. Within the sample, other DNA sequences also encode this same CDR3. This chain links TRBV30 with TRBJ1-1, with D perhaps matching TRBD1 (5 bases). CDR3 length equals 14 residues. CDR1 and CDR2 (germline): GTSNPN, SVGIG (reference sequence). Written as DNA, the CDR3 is TGTGCCTGGAGTCCCATAAGGGGCACAGCTGAAGCTTTATTT. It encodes CAWSPIRGTAEALF.

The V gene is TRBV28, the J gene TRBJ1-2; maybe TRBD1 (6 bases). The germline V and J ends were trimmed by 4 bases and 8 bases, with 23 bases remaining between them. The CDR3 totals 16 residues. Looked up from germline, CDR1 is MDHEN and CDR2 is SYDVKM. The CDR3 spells CASSWGGAAPGGGYTF. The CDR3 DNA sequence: TGTGCCAGCAGTTGGGGGGGGGCAGCACCAGGTGGCGGCTACACCTTC.

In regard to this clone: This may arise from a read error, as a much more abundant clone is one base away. CDR3 DNA sequence: TGCGCCAGCATCCTCTCCGACTCAAAGGCCTCAGATACGCAGTATTTT. It is translated as CASILSDSKASDTQYF. V usage is TRBV5-1 and J usage is TRBJ2-3; no clear D gene. Germline CDR1 is SGHRS and CDR2 is YFSETQ. Trimming removed 6 bases from V and 4 bases from J, with 21 bases in between. The CDR3 is 16 amino acids.